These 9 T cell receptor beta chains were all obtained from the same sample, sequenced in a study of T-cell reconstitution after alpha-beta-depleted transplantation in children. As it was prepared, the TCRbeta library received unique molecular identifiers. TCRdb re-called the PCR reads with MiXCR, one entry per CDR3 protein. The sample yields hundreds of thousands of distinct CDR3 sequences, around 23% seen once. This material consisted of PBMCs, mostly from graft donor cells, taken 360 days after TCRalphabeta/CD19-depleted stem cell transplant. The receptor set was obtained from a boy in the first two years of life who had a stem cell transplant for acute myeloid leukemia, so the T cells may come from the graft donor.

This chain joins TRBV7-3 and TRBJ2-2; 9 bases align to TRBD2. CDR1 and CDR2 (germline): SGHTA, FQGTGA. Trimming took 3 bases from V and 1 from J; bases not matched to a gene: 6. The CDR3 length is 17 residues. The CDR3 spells CASSFRPAGGNTGELFF. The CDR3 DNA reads TGTGCCAGCAGCTTTAGACCAGCGGGGGGGAACACCGGGGAGCTGTTTTTT.

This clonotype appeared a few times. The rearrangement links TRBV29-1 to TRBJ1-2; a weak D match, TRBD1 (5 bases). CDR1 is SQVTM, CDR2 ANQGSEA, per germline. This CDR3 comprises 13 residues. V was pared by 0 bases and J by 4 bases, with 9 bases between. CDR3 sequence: CSVEDRDLYGYTF. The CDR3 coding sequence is TGCAGCGTTGAAGACCGGGACCTCTATGGCTACACCTTC.

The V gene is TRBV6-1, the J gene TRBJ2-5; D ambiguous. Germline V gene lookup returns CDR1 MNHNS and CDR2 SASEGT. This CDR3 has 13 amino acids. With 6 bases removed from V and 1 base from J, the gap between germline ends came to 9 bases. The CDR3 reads CASSRSLQETQYF. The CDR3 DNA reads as TGTGCCAGCAGCCGATCCCTCCAAGAGACCCAGTACTTC.

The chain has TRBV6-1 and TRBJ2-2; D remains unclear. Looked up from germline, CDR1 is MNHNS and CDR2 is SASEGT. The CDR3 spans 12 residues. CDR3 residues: CVSNSNTGELFF. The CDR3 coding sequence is TGTGTATCGAATTCAAACACCGGGGAGCTGTTTTTT.

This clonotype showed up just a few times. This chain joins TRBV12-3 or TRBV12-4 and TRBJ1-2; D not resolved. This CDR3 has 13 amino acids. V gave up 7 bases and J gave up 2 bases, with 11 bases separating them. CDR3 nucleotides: TGTGCCAGCACTGGGTCGGGAAACTATGGCTACACCTTC. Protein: CASTGSGNYGYTF.

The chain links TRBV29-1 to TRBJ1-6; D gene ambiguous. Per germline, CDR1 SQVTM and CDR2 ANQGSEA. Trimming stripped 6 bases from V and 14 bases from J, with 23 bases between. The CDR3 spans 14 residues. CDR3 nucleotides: TGCAGCGTCCGATGGACGGCCGCCCTTTTGTCCCTCCACTTT. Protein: CSVRWTAALLSLHF.

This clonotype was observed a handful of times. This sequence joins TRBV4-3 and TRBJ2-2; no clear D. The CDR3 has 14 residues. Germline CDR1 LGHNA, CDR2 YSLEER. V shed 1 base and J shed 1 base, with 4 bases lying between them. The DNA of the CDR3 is TGCGCCAGCAGCCAAGTGATGAACACCGGGGAGCTGTTTTTT. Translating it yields CASSQVMNTGELFF.

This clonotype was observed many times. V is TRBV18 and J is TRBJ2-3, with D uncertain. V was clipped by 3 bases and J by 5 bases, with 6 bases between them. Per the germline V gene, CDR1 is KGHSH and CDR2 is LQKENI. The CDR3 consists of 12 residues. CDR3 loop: CASSPQQDTQYF. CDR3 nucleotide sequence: TGTGCCAGCTCACCGCAACAAGATACGCAGTATTTT.

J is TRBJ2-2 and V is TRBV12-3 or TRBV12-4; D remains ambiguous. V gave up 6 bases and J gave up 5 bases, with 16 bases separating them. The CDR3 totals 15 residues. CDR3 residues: CASSYPLAETGELFF. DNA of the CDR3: TGTGCCAGCAGCTATCCTTTGGCGGAAACCGGGGAGCTGTTTTTT.